The present T cell receptor (beta chain) was sequenced within a study of blood T cell repertoires in COVID-19 (dated by TCRdb to about 2020). The study in broad terms: The collaborator samples originated in the United States, Italy and Spain and spanned the acute and convalescent phases of COVID-19. The prospective study material was composed of cDNA or gDNA derived from T cells, B-cell-depleted T cells, or PBMCs. Subjects who had been exposed to COVID-19, were actively infected with it, or had recovered from it provided the deeply sampled blood TCRbeta repertoires that made up the dataset. A freely available public database, intended as a resource for researchers studying the immune response to SARS-CoV-2, is where the repertoires were released. Samples came from the ongoing ImmuneRACE study (first 160 participants) plus 1,254 subjects from 6 global collaborators. Nearly every sample came with metadata listing a de-identified subject ID, COVID-19 status, age in years and sex. Where HLA class I and class II types were available, the types were taken from metadata supplied by the sample provider, not from assay-based typing.

Participants in the prospective study were enrolled through a virtual design, were aged about 18 to 90 years, and lived in 20 to 30 United States geographic areas. Cohort assignment in the prospective study relied on participant-reported clinical history from a screening survey and a study questionnaire. ImmuneRACE Cohort 3 recovered participants were defined by two consecutive negative NP/OP PCR tests, healthcare professional clearance, or symptom resolution. In the prospective study, mobile phlebotomists collected whole blood, serum and a nasopharyngeal or oropharyngeal swab from each participant. Prospective study participants could optionally give additional blood draws and questionnaires over a roughly two-month period. Blood samples from the prospective study were shipped frozen or at room temperature prior to DNA extraction. TCRbeta CDR3 regions were amplified from genomic DNA by means of the immunoSEQ Assay, a bias-controlled multiplex PCR. The study's own analysis went as follows. Nucleated cell counts per sample were estimated from amplification of reference gene primers within the assay. To quantify the absolute abundance of each unique TCRbeta CDR3 rearrangement, sequence reads were collapsed and filtered. For each sample, productive Simpson clonality was calculated as the square root of Simpson's diversity index over productive rearrangements. The table comes from immuneACCESS by way of TCRdb, which keeps in-frame sequences with V and J called. Part of the clones is missing from these tables; in studies checked, under half for an unresolved V gene and the rest for unknown reasons. The D gene and trimming were derived from the DNA, and the V and J assignments and clone size from that table. For this sample the table gives fewer than 250,000 clones, of which about 82% were detected only once. In total, the top ten clones hold approximately 2% of the sample.

Overall study results and their limits: Clinical and demographic metadata were provided uncurated, with the amount varying by source and participant.

Details on this clone: Its antigen has not been determined. No much larger clonotype is one base removed from it; base qualities were not supplied.

CDR1 is given as SGDLS and CDR2 as YYNGEE, both from the germline V gene. Its CDR3 holds 13 amino acids, cysteine through phenylalanine. CDR3 DNA only is kept here, 39 bases in frame from base 1. V is reduced by 3 bases and J by 10 bases, leaving a spacing of 11 bases between them. Sequencing was carried out using PBMCs or T cells enriched from blood (not recorded which). The sequence was obtained from a woman between 50 and 59 years old who had recovered from COVID-19. The V and J genes are TRBV9 and TRBJ1-6; TRBD1 is perhaps the D gene, given 6 matching bases. The DNA sequence is as follows: TGTGCCAGCAGCGCAACAGGGTACTCACCCCTCCACTTT. This codes for CASSATGYSPLHF.